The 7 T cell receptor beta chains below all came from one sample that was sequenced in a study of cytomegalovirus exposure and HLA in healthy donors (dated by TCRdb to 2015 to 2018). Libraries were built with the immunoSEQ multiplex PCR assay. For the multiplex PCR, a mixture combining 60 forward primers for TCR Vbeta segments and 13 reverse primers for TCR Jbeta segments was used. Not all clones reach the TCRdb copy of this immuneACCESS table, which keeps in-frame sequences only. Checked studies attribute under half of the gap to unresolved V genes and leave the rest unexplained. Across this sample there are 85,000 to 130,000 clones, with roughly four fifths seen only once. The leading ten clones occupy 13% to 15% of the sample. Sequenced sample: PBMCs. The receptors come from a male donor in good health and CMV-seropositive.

DNA for the CDR3: TGTGCCAGCAGCTTAGCGTTGGGACAGGAAAACACCGGGGAGCTGTTTTTT. It codes for CASSLALGQENTGELFF. The rearrangement uses TRBV7-9 and TRBJ2-2; 8 bases map to TRBD1. Germline V gene data show CDR1 as SEHNR and CDR2 as FQNEAQ (reference sequence). After removal of 0 bases from V and 2 bases from J, the junction contained 5 bases not matched to a gene. This CDR3 is built from 17 residues.

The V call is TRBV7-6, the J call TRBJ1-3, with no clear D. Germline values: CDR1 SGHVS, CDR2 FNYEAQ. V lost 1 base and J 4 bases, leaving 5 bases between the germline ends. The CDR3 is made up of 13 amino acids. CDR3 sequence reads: CASSLDTGNTIYF. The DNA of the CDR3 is TGTGCCAGCAGCTTAGACACGGGAAACACCATATATTTT.

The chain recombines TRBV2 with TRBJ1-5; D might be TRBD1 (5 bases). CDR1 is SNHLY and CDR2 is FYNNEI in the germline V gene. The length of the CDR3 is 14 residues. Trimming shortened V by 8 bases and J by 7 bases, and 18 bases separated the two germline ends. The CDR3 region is CASGQGASQQPQHF. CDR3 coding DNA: TGTGCCAGCGGCCAAGGGGCCTCCCAGCAGCCCCAGCATTTT.

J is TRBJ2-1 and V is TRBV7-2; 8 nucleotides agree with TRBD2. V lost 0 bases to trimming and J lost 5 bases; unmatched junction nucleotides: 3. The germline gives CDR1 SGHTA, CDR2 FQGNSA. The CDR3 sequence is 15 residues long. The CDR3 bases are TGTGCCAGCAGCTTAGCTTCCGGGGGGGACAATGAGCAGTTCTTC. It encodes CASSLASGGDNEQFF.

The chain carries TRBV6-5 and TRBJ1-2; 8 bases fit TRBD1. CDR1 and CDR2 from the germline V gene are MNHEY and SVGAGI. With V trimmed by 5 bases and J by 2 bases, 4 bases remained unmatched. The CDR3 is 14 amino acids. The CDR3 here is CASSPGGPNYGYTF. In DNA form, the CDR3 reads TGTGCCAGCAGTCCAGGGGGCCCGAACTATGGCTACACCTTC.

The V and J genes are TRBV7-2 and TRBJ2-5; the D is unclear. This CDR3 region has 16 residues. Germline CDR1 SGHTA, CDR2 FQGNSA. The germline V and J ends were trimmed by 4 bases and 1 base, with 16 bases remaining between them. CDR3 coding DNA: TGTGCCAGCAGCTCCCAGCGCGCAATGCGCCAAGAGACCCAGTACTTC. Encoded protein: CASSSQRAMRQETQYF. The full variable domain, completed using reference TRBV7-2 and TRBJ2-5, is GAGVSQSPSNKVTEKGKDVELRCDPISGHTALYWYRQSLGQGLEFLIYFQGNSAPDKSGLPSDRFSAERTGGSVSTLTIQRTQQEDSAVYLCASSSQRAMRQETQYFGPGTRLLVL.

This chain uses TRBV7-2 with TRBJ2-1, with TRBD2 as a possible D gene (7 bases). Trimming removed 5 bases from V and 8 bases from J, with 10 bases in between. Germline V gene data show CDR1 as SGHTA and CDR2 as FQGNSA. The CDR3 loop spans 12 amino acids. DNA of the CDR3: TGTGCCAGCAGCGGGGGGGGGCATGAGCAGTTCTTC. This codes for CASSGGGHEQFF.